Listed below are T cell receptor beta chains from one sample, sequenced in a study of blood T cell repertoires in COVID-19. Clones were sequenced by immunoSEQ multiplex PCR, and TCRdb holds only the in-frame ones, with some missing. The repertoire holds a few hundred thousand clones, with around 87% as singletons. The sequenced sample was PBMCs or T cells enriched from blood (not recorded which). The receptors derive from a man younger than 45 who had recovered from COVID-19. The CDR3 runs from the conserved cysteine through the conserved F or W. The D gene is left open where the match is weak. A row's size may be missing; if present it is once, few, many or a size class.

V	size	D	J	DNA	CDR3
TRBV19	-	TRBD2	TRBJ2-1	TGTGCCAGTAGTATAAATATCCCGGGACTAGACCAGTTCTTC	CASSINIPGLDQFF
TRBV20-1	-	-	TRBJ1-1	TGCAGTGCTCCGAGCACTGAAGCTTTCTTT	CSAPSTEAFF
TRBV9	once	-	TRBJ2-5	TGTGCCAGCAGCGGGAGGGACTCGACAGGGGAGACCCAGTACTTC	CASSGRDSTGETQYF
TRBV4-1	-	TRBD1	TRBJ2-5	TGCGCCAGCAGCCGGGACAGATACCTTGGAGAGACCCAGTACTTC	CASSRDRYLGETQYF
TRBV5-1	-	-	TRBJ1-1	TGCGCCAGCAGCTTGGAGGGGATGAACACTGAAGCTTTCTTT	CASSLEGMNTEAFF
TRBV10-3	-	-	TRBJ2-3	TGTGCCATCAGCCGAACTACAGATACGCAGTATTTT	CAISRTTDTQYF
TRBV6-6	-	-	TRBJ1-2	TGTGCCAGCAGGACTCAGGGGACCTACTATGGCTACACCTTC	CASRTQGTYYGYTF
TRBV5-5	-	TRBD1	TRBJ2-7	TGTGCCAGCAGCGTGACAGGGGGCGACTCCTACGAGCAGTACTTC	CASSVTGGDSYEQYF
TRBV6-4	-	-	TRBJ2-3	TGTGCCAGCAGTGTGGGCGTCCCGGTGGCAGATACGCAGTATTTT	CASSVGVPVADTQYF
TRBV12-3/TRBV12-4	once	-	TRBJ2-7	TGTGCCAGCAGTTCTACGGGCTCCTACGAGCAGTACTTC	CASSSTGSYEQYF
TRBV30	-	TRBD2	TRBJ2-1	TGTGCCTGGAGCCGGCCTAGCGGGACTGAGCAGTTCTTC	CAWSRPSGTEQFF
TRBV29-1	-	TRBD1	TRBJ1-1	TGCAGCGTTTCCCGGGACAGCCTGTCGGAAGCTTTCTTT	CSVSRDSLSEAFF
TRBV20-1	-	TRBD2	TRBJ2-5	TGCAGTGCTAGTCGTCTAGCGGGGGGGGTAGAGACCCAGTACTTC	CSASRLAGGVETQYF
TRBV28	-	TRBD2	TRBJ2-4	TGTGCCAGCAGTTTGGGGGGCGGGAGGTTAAACATTCAGTACTTC	CASSLGGGRLNIQYF
TRBV28	-	-	TRBJ1-1	TGTGCCAGCAGTTTAACTTACACTGAAGCTTTCTTT	CASSLTYTEAFF
TRBV5-1	-	TRBD1	TRBJ1-5	TGCGCCAGCAGCCTCGACAGGGGAAGCAATCAGCCCCAGCATTTT	CASSLDRGSNQPQHF
TRBV28	-	TRBD1	TRBJ2-7	TGTGCCAGCAGTTCGGGACAGGGGGTCGACGAGCAGTACTTC	CASSSGQGVDEQYF
TRBV18	-	-	TRBJ1-2	TGTGCCAGCTCACCTGCCTACGCCCGGACAGATACCACTAACACCTTC	CASSPAYARTDTTNTF
TRBV28	-	-	TRBJ2-7	TGTGCCAGCAGTTCGGGACAACCTTACGAGCAGTACTTC	CASSSGQPYEQYF
TRBV24-1	-	TRBD1	TRBJ1-5	TGTGCCACCAGTACCCGACAGGGAGGTCAGCCCCAGCATTTT	CATSTRQGGQPQHF
TRBV24-1	-	TRBD1	TRBJ2-3	TGTGCCACCAGTGACCCGGGACAGGGAAGCACAGATACGCAGTATTTT	CATSDPGQGSTDTQYF
TRBV3-1/TRBV3-2	-	-	TRBJ1-5	TGTGCCAGCAGCCAGACAGCGACTCAGCCCCAGCATTTT	CASSQTATQPQHF
TRBV7-9	-	-	TRBJ2-3	TGTGCCAGCAGCTTGGGGGGAGGAGGCACAGATACGCAGTATTTT	CASSLGGGGTDTQYF
TRBV5-1	-	TRBD1	TRBJ1-2	TGCGCCAGCAGCCTACAAACAGGGGGGGACTATGGCTACACCTTC	CASSLQTGGDYGYTF
TRBV6-5	-	-	TRBJ1-2	TGTGCCAGCAGTTTGGGAAGACAGACTAACTATGGCTACACCTTC	CASSLGRQTNYGYTF
TRBV28	few	-	TRBJ2-7	TGTGCCAGCAGTCCCTCCTCCTACGAGCAGTACTTC	CASSPSSYEQYF
TRBV10-1	-	-	TRBJ2-1	TGCGCCAGCAACTTACCCTCGCGCAATGAGCAGTTCTTC	CASNLPSRNEQFF
TRBV19	-	-	TRBJ1-4	TGTGCCAGTCATCGGGGGGCCGGGGAAAAACTGTTTTTT	CASHRGAGEKLFF
TRBV2	-	-	TRBJ1-2	TGTGCCAGCAGTGTAGGGTACTTCGGGGGGCCAAACTATGGCTACACCTTC	CASSVGYFGGPNYGYTF
TRBV19	-	TRBD1	TRBJ1-2	TGTGCCAGTAGTCCCCGGGAAGGGGGCACACCCCCTGGCTACACCTTC	CASSPREGGTPPGYTF
TRBV3-1/TRBV3-2	-	TRBD1	TRBJ2-2	TGTGCCAGCAGCGCCCGGGACAGGGGCTTCGGGGAGCTGTTTTTT	CASSARDRGFGELFF
TRBV19	once	-	TRBJ1-2	TGTGCCATCAGAGGGTCGGGAGTAGGTGGTGGCTACACCTTC	CAIRGSGVGGGYTF
TRBV5-1	-	TRBD2	TRBJ2-2	TGCGCCAGCAGCTTGGGACTAGCGGTCCTGGGCGGGGAGCTGTTTTTT	CASSLGLAVLGGELFF
TRBV5-4	-	-	TRBJ1-6	TGTGCCAGCAGCTTGGCAGGGAGGAACAATTCACCCCTCCACTTT	CASSLAGRNNSPLHF
TRBV7-9	-	TRBD1	TRBJ2-1	TGTGCCAGCAGCCACTCCACAGGGGGCTACAATGAGCAGTTCTTC	CASSHSTGGYNEQFF
TRBV3-1/TRBV3-2	-	TRBD2	TRBJ2-1	TGTGCCAGCAGCCGAAATCTAGCGGAGTCCTACAATGAGCAGTTCTTC	CASSRNLAESYNEQFF
TRBV7-6	-	-	TRBJ1-1	TGTGCCAGCAGCTTAGCGGTTGGCAGGGACACTGAAGCTTTCTTT	CASSLAVGRDTEAFF
TRBV19	few	TRBD2	TRBJ2-2	TGTGCCAGTAGTATACTAACTAGCGCGGCTAAGACCGGGGAGCTGTTTTTT	CASSILTSAAKTGELFF
TRBV28	-	-	TRBJ1-3	TGTGCCAGCAGTTTCGAACAGGGCCGAAACACCATATATTTT	CASSFEQGRNTIYF
TRBV28	-	-	TRBJ2-5	TGTGCCAGCAGTTTGGATGGAAGACACCTCGGGGCCCAGTACTTC	CASSLDGRHLGAQYF
TRBV5-1	-	TRBD2	TRBJ2-2	TGCGCCAGCAGCTTGGGGACTAGCGGGAGGAACACCGGGGAGCTGTTTTTT	CASSLGTSGRNTGELFF
TRBV2	-	TRBD1	TRBJ1-4	TGTGCCAGCAGGGACAGGGGAGTAACTAATGAAAAACTGTTTTTT	CASRDRGVTNEKLFF
TRBV11-2	-	-	TRBJ1-2	TGTGCCAGCAGCTTGGGGGGTTTCGATGGCTACACCTTC	CASSLGGFDGYTF
TRBV7-3	-	-	TRBJ1-1	TGTGCCAGCAGCTTAATAAAGAACACTGAAGCTTTCTTT	CASSLIKNTEAFF
TRBV11-2	-	-	TRBJ2-5	TGTGCCAGCAGAATGGTTACTGAGACCCAGTACTTC	CASRMVTETQYF
TRBV29-1	-	-	TRBJ1-3	TGCAGCGTCCTCTCTGGAAACACCATATATTTT	CSVLSGNTIYF
TRBV5-1	-	-	TRBJ1-1	TGCGCCAGCAGCCGCCGAGCAGGGGAGTCTGAAGCTTTCTTT	CASSRRAGESEAFF
TRBV5-1	once	-	TRBJ1-2	TGCGCCAGCAGCTTGGACGCCGGGGGGTATGGCTACACCTTC	CASSLDAGGYGYTF
TRBV27	-	-	TRBJ1-5	TGTGCCAGCAGGGAGGGTAATCAGCCCCAGCATTTT	CASREGNQPQHF
TRBV3-1/TRBV3-2	-	TRBD2	TRBJ2-4	TGTGCCAGCAGTACTAGCGGGAGGGTACTTCTAGCCAAAAACATTCAGTACTTC	CASSTSGRVLLAKNIQYF
TRBV28	-	TRBD2	TRBJ2-1	TGTGCCAGCACCCCTTGGGGCGGGAGCTCCTACAATGAGCAGTTCTTC	CASTPWGGSSYNEQFF
TRBV28	-	-	TRBJ1-4	TGTGCCATTTGCCGGGCCCAGGGGGAAAAACTGTTTTTT	CAICRAQGEKLFF
TRBV28	-	TRBD1	TRBJ2-2	TGTGCCAGCAGGCGACAGGGTCCGGGCGGGGAGCTGTTTTTT	CASRRQGPGGELFF
TRBV7-8	-	TRBD2	TRBJ2-3	TGTGCCAGCAGCCTTAGGGGGGGACTAGCCGCAGATACGCAGTATTTT	CASSLRGGLAADTQYF
TRBV12-3/TRBV12-4	-	-	TRBJ1-3	TGTGCCAGCAGTGTGACAGACGGAAACACCATATATTTT	CASSVTDGNTIYF